The rows below give T cell receptor beta chains drawn from one sample of a study of T-cell memory formation after mild COVID-19. Each CDR3 protein is one row after TCRdb ran MiXCR on the 5' RACE reads. The sample carries about 130,000 distinct CDR3 sequences, about 17% recorded once. The source material was PBMCs or a T cell subset sorted from them (not recorded which). The receptor set was obtained from a man aged 18 to 29 who had mild COVID-19 (a few samples of this study predate the infection). Cell type and time point are not known. CDR3s leave out the opening cysteine and the closing phenylalanine or tryptophan.

v_call cdr3_length cdr3_aa
TRBV2 11 ASSGDYQETQY
TRBV12-3/TRBV12-4 10 ASSESLTEAF
TRBV25-1 12 ASSEQGVVTEAF
TRBV20-1 9 SAATNEKLF
TRBV21-1 14 ASSDDRTEKINEQF
TRBV10-3 12 AISERGAEDTQY
TRBV12-3/TRBV12-4 12 ASSFRGGEETQY
TRBV4-3 14 ASSQDGTSGGREQF
TRBV9 11 ASSVESTDTQY
TRBV6-6 13 ASSYSGPGTDTQY
TRBV5-4 13 ASSLGGIDGNEQF
TRBV3-1 15 ASSQGLAGRGTDTQY
TRBV7-2 13 ASSFLDRSTDTQY
TRBV5-1 13 ASSPTAGWDTEAF
TRBV7-3 14 ASSPFGGGLTGELF
TRBV7-2 14 ASSLARLAGPDTQY
TRBV5-1 12 ASSPQDSTDTQY
TRBV20-1 10 SATTGGGELF
TRBV7-8 13 ASSSSAGGVDTQY
TRBV7-2 14 ASSFHPGTGTYGYT
TRBV12-3/TRBV12-4 12 ASSPGLPGNTIY
TRBV18 10 ASSPGSETQY
TRBV28 13 ASSPVGGWIQPQH
TRBV4-3 16 ASSQDRGGGAGGETQY
TRBV5-1 11 ASSTDFYNEQF
TRBV12-3/TRBV12-4 13 ASTLQGSKRSPLH
TRBV7-9 10 ASTPGADTQY
TRBV12-3/TRBV12-4 11 ASSWRRRYEQY
TRBV18 9 ASSKQETQY
TRBV30 12 AWSVGGYTGELF
TRBV14 13 ASRQAGQGIHEQF
TRBV7-9 12 ASSLGASSYEQY
TRBV10-3 10 AHTGGTGELF
TRBV7-9 13 ASSFNRDRVGGYT
TRBV11-2 13 ASQRGGGQTYEQY
TRBV12-3/TRBV12-4 10 ASSLGWEGYT
TRBV20-1 10 SARSNKETQY
TRBV2 12 ASSLVTGGYGYT
TRBV5-1 15 ASSLGLAGVRTDTQY
TRBV28 11 ASAGRPSSPLH
TRBV5-1 11 ASTEPFNNEQF
TRBV5-5 13 ASSSFPANTGELF
TRBV7-9 12 ASSQQGSNTEAF
TRBV7-2 13 ASSPGTATGNTIY
TRBV7-2 16 ASSSIPAASYFTDTQY
TRBV9 13 ASSSRRQGAYGYT
TRBV24-1 10 ATSGGNQPQH
TRBV27 11 ASSLGGNYGYT